This entry features one T cell receptor beta chain sequence. The count of this clone is one. Its antigen is still unknown. One base away there is no much larger clone; base qualities are not given. From a lookup of the germline V gene, CDR1 and CDR2 are SGHRS and YFSETQ. The V end loses 4 bases and the J end loses 2 bases, and a stretch of 12 bases separates them. The CDR3 numbers 14 residues from cysteine through phenylalanine. CDR3 DNA only is kept here, 42 bases in frame from base 1. Genomic DNA was extracted from sorted cells for sequencing of the TCRbeta CDR3 region. The immunoSEQ Assay was used for sequencing of TCRbeta CDR3 regions. Imported from immuneACCESS, the table was reduced by TCRdb to in-frame sequences with V and J called. These copies leave out some clones; in studies compared against another copy, an unresolved V gene accounts for under half, and the cause of the remainder is not known. The sample records about 82,000 clones, 70% to 90% of which are singletons. Together, the top ten hold about 7% of the sample.

The data were obtained in a study of OX40 agonist ivuxolimab in advanced cancers. The study in broad terms: Ivuxolimab was an agonistic, fully human IgG2 monoclonal antibody directed against OX40 (CD134), a costimulatory receptor. In the dose-escalation cohort, 82.7% of patients were male, and the mean age was approximately 60 years, with a range of roughly 20 to 85. The monotherapy dose-escalation portion (N = 52 patients) of the phase I ivuxolimab trial is reported in the paper. Patients were allowed to have had prior anti-PD-1, anti-PD-L1 or anti-CTLA-4 therapy, and roughly two fifths of the dose-escalation patients had been treated with checkpoint inhibitors. Partial responses occurred in three dose-escalation patients, of whom one had hepatocellular carcinoma and two had cutaneous melanoma. Intravenous ivuxolimab was administered to patients every 2 weeks at six dose levels: 0.01, 0.1, 0.3, 1.5, 3 and 10 mg/kg. The purpose of peripheral TCRbeta sequencing was to test whether ivuxolimab changed TCR sequence diversity and led to clonal T-cell expansion. Of the 50 to 55 patients in dose escalation, 19 had hepatocellular carcinoma, approximately 15 had melanoma, 9 had renal cell carcinoma and 9 had head and neck cancer. What the study reported, not specific to this receptor: In the 0.1-3.0 mg/kg groups, partial responders were among the patients with the lowest normalized peripheral clonal expansion, particularly in CD8+ T cells. After ivuxolimab, expanded clones were on average more numerous among CD8+ T cells than among CD4+ T cells. The antigen specificity of the clonally expanded peripheral T cells was not determined. Low levels of normalized T-cell clonal expansion were also seen in some patients who did not respond. Clonal expansion of both CD4+ and CD8+ blood T cells was observed from baseline to week 6 at doses 0.1 to 3.0 mg/kg.

Patients with a history of autoimmune disease or receiving systemic immunosuppression were excluded from the trial. Peripheral blood for TCR sequencing was collected from all dose cohorts at baseline, on cycle 4 day 1, and on cycle 7 day 1. The samples were drawn from a first-in-human, open-label, multicenter phase I dose-escalation trial of ivuxolimab. Adults with locally advanced or metastatic head and neck squamous cell, hepatocellular, melanoma or renal cell carcinoma were enrolled in the trial. Before TCR sequencing, CD4+ T cells and CD8+ T cells from peripheral blood were sorted into separate populations.

This TCR came from an adult with an advanced solid tumor such as melanoma, head and neck, liver or kidney cancer. The sample here was CD4+ or CD8+ T cells sorted from blood, taken in a trial of the OX40 agonist ivuxolimab. The chain was built from TRBV5-1 and TRBJ2-5; the D element might be TRBD1 or TRBD2, as each aligns at 6 bases. The DNA sequence follows: TGCGCCAGCAGCGTCGGGGGCTCACAAGAGACCCAGTACTTC. It encodes CASSVGGSQETQYF.